Presented here are 17 T cell receptor beta chains from one specimen sequenced in a study of blood T cell repertoires in COVID-19. The protocol was immunoSEQ multiplex PCR, while the TCRdb copy is restricted to in-frame clones and leaves out a portion. The sample lists a few hundred thousand clones, roughly 87% seen once, with less than 2.5% in the top ten. Sequenced sample: peripheral blood. All receptors derive from a man aged 18 to 29 with active or convalescent COVID-19.

V and J are TRBV5-1 and TRBJ2-2; D is undetermined. V was cut by 2 bases and J by 1 base, with 12 bases left in between. The germline V gene has CDR1 SGHRS and CDR2 YFSETQ. This CDR3 is built from 16 residues. CDR3: CASSFNVGGNTGELFF. The CDR3 DNA sequence: TGCGCCAGCAGCTTTAATGTCGGTGGGAACACCGGGGAGCTGTTTTTT.

This chain connects TRBV10-2 to TRBJ1-2; the D gene is possibly TRBD1 (6 bases). This CDR3 spans 15 amino acids. Between the trimmed V and J ends, which lost 0 bases and 5 bases, there was a span of 13 bases. Looked up from germline, CDR1 is WSHSY and CDR2 is SAAADI. The CDR3 sequence: CASSESMGTLYGYTF. CDR3 sequence (DNA): TGCGCCAGCAGTGAGTCGATGGGGACACTATATGGCTACACCTTC.

The chain has TRBV7-2 and TRBJ2-3; no clear D gene. Per germline, CDR1 SGHTA and CDR2 FQGNSA. The germline V and J ends were trimmed by 5 bases and 0 bases, with 12 bases remaining between them. The CDR3 length is 15 residues. The CDR3 sequence is CASSPGVASTDTQYF. The CDR3 DNA reads as TGTGCCAGCAGCCCTGGCGTAGCTAGCACAGATACGCAGTATTTT.

The chain carries TRBV19 and TRBJ2-5, with 9 bases aligning to TRBD2. Germline V gene sequence: CDR1 LNHDA, CDR2 SQIVND (reference sequence). Trimming at V came to 4 bases and at J to 5 bases, leaving 8 bases not matched to a gene. This CDR3 spans 15 amino acids. This chain's CDR3 is CASSNLAGARETQYF. DNA for the CDR3: TGTGCCAGTAGTAACTTAGCGGGGGCCCGGGAGACCCAGTACTTC.

The sample holds a few counts of this clone. The chain links TRBV7-2 to TRBJ2-1, with 10 bases that match TRBD2. Trimming removed 2 bases from V and 6 bases from J; junction bases left unmatched: 4. The CDR3 is made up of 15 amino acids. The V gene's germline CDR1 is SGHTA and CDR2 FQGNSA. Here the CDR3 reads CASSLRAGGPNEQFF. The DNA of the CDR3 is TGTGCCAGCAGCTTAAGAGCGGGGGGGCCCAATGAGCAGTTCTTC.

Concerning this clone: Distinct nucleotide sequences in the sample also encode this CDR3. The chain uses TRBV2 and TRBJ2-7; D call uncertain. The CDR3 has 15 amino acids. Deletions cut 0 bases from V and 0 bases from J, with 9 bases between. In germline, CDR1 is SNHLY, CDR2 FYNNEI. The CDR3 reads CASSEAPGNSYEQYF. The CDR3 DNA reads as TGTGCCAGCAGTGAAGCCCCAGGAAACTCCTACGAGCAGTACTTC.

J is TRBJ2-3 and V is TRBV29-1; TRBD2 agrees at 12 bases. CDR1 SQVTM and CDR2 ANQGSEA come from the germline V gene. CDR3 size: 13 residues. V lost 7 bases and J lost 3; bases outside the gene matches: 2. CDR3: CSAGTSGTDTQYF. CDR3 nucleotide sequence: TGCAGCGCCGGGACTAGCGGGACAGATACGCAGTATTTT.

This chain uses TRBV13 with TRBJ2-2, with TRBD2 as a possible D gene (6 bases). V dropped 5 bases and J dropped 4 bases, with 17 bases sitting between them. The CDR3 loop spans 16 amino acids. Looked up from germline, CDR1 is PRHDT and CDR2 is FYEKMQ (reference sequence). CDR3 sequence reads: CASSVRDLRFTGELFF. The CDR3 region has the DNA TGTGCCAGCAGCGTCCGGGACTTGCGATTCACCGGGGAGCTGTTTTTT.

The chain has TRBV7-2 and TRBJ1-5; D is ambiguous. Trimming took off 3 bases at V and 6 bases at J, with 6 bases between the two ends. This CDR3 has 12 amino acids. CDR1 is SGHTA, CDR2 FQGNSA, per germline. CDR3 loop: CASSFYPQPQHF. CDR3 bases: TGTGCCAGCAGCTTTTATCCTCAGCCCCAGCATTTT.

This chain uses TRBV5-1 with TRBJ2-3; 7 bases are shared with TRBD1. The CDR3 extends over 16 amino acids. The trim removed 4 bases at V and 4 bases at J, leaving 12 bases unmatched. Germline lookup yields CDR1 SGHRS and CDR2 YFSETQ. The CDR3 loop is CASSLGSTGSPDTQYF. CDR3 sequence (DNA): TGCGCCAGCAGCCTCGGGTCGACAGGGAGTCCAGATACGCAGTATTTT.

The rearrangement uses TRBV27 and TRBJ1-2; D not resolved. V lost 4 bases to trimming and J lost 3 bases, with 12 bases between them. Germline V gene sequence: CDR1 MNHEY, CDR2 SMNVEV (reference sequence). The CDR3 covers 14 residues. The CDR3 DNA sequence: TGTGCCAGCAGTTCAGGCAGGAGGTACTATGGCTACACCTTC. It is translated as CASSSGRRYYGYTF.

The chain recombines TRBV21-1 with TRBJ2-2; the table's D call, TRBD1, has no DNA check behind it. TRBV21-1 is a documented pseudogene. The CDR3 has 16 amino acids. As DNA, the CDR3 is TGTGCCAGCAGTCAGATACAGGGAGCGCAAGGCGGGGAGCTGTTTTTT. This codes for CASSQIQGAQGGELFF.

The V gene is TRBV6-1, the J gene TRBJ1-2; no clear D. The CDR3 extends over 16 amino acids. Germline CDR1 is MNHNS and CDR2 is SASEGT. Trimming took 4 bases from V and 4 from J, leaving 19 bases between them. CDR3 sequence reads: CASSALGEPAGYGYTF. As DNA, the CDR3 is TGTGCCAGCAGTGCACTTGGGGAGCCCGCTGGCTATGGCTACACCTTC.

This chain joins TRBV28 and TRBJ1-5; 7 nucleotides agree with TRBD1. Unmatched junction bases numbered 21, after V lost 5 bases and J lost 2 bases. Germline CDR1 and CDR2: MDHEN and SYDVKM. The CDR3 is 20 residues long. The CDR3 DNA follows: TGTGCCAGCAGTGGAACACAGAGCCGACAGGGCCAGTATCGCAATCAGCCCCAGCATTTT. The encoded protein is CASSGTQSRQGQYRNQPQHF.

This chain uses TRBV5-4 with TRBJ1-1, with 9 positions matching TRBD1. Trimming removed 3 bases from V and 6 bases from J; junction bases left unmatched: 3. CDR1 SGHNT and CDR2 YYREEE come from the germline V gene (reference sequence). This CDR3 comprises 13 residues. The CDR3 DNA is TGTGCCAGCAGCTCGGACAGGGGCCCTGAAGCTTTCTTT. It is translated as CASSSDRGPEAFF. Full variable domain (missing parts from reference TRBV5-4 and TRBJ1-1): ETGVTQSPTHLIKTRGQQVTLRCSSQSGHNTVSWYQQALGQGPQFIFQYYREEENGRGNFPPRFSGLQFPNYSSELNVNALELDDSALYLCASSSDRGPEAFFGQGTRLTVV.

This clone was observed a single time. The chain carries TRBV9 and TRBJ2-3, with 12 nucleotides matching TRBD2. Losses at the gene ends were 2 bases for V and 3 bases for J; bases not matched to a gene: 4. The CDR3 spans 16 residues. Germline V gene data show CDR1 as SGDLS and CDR2 as YYNGEE. CDR3 loop: CASSVTSGRLTDTQYF. DNA for the CDR3: TGTGCCAGCAGCGTCACTAGCGGGAGGCTTACAGATACGCAGTATTTT.

The chain recombines TRBV28 with TRBJ1-2; 8 bases are a match to TRBD1. V lost 5 bases, J lost 3 bases, and 11 bases stayed unmatched. CDR1 and CDR2 (germline): MDHEN, SYDVKM. CDR3 size: 16 residues. CDR3 nucleotide sequence: TGTGCCAGCAGTCCGAGCTTCAGGGGGCGGCACTATGGCTACACCTTC. This sequence encodes CASSPSFRGRHYGYTF.